These T cell receptor beta chains were read from a single sample in a study of T cell changes during pregnancy in multiple sclerosis. This table comes from immunoSEQ multiplex PCR, and its TCRdb copy is limited to in-frame clones, with some not included. The sample carries about 60,000 clones, under 95% recorded once. The source material was peripheral blood, sampled in the second trimester of pregnancy. The origin of the receptors is a female donor with multiple sclerosis, enrolled in a pregnancy study. Each CDR3 is given with its conserved first and last residue. Fields, in order: clone size, CDR3 length, D gene, J gene, V gene, CDR3 protein, CDR3 DNA. D genes are given only for firm matches. The listing skips clone size in some rows; elsewhere it reads once, few, many or a size class.

>once|13|.|TRBJ1-2|TRBV12-5
CASVGEANYGYTF
TGTGCTAGTGTAGGGGAAGCTAACTATGGCTACACCTTC
>.|16|.|TRBJ1-1|TRBV6-5
CASSYSQGEAAFEAFF
TGTGCCAGCAGTTATTCACAGGGAGAAGCCGCATTTGAAGCTTTCTTT
>.|15|TRBD1|TRBJ2-1|TRBV5-1
CASSSTGVLGNEQFF
TGCGCCAGCAGCTCCACAGGGGTGCTTGGCAATGAGCAGTTCTTC
>.|15|.|TRBJ1-2|TRBV7-2
CASSLYRTANYGYTF
TGTGCCAGCAGCTTGTACAGGACAGCTAACTATGGCTACACCTTC
>.|14|.|TRBJ1-1|TRBV7-2
CASSRGDLNTEAFF
TGTGCCAGCAGTCGCGGAGATTTGAACACTGAAGCTTTCTTT
>.|13|.|TRBJ1-6|TRBV30
CAWSMRINSPLHF
TGTGCCTGGAGTATGAGGATTAATTCACCCCTCCACTTT
>.|14|TRBD1|TRBJ1-1|TRBV7-2
CASSFNRGGTEAFF
TGTGCCAGCAGCTTTAACAGGGGAGGCACTGAAGCTTTCTTT
>.|11|.|TRBJ2-1|TRBV20-1
CSARSYNEQFF
TGCAGTGCTCGTAGCTACAATGAGCAGTTCTTC
>.|14|.|TRBJ1-1|TRBV14
CASSQDDGRGKAFF
TGTGCCAGCAGCCAAGACGATGGGAGGGGAAAAGCTTTCTTT
>.|14|.|TRBJ2-5|TRBV5-8
CASSLDRGRETQYF
TGTGCCAGCAGCTTGGATCGGGGTAGAGAGACCCAGTACTTC
>.|13|TRBD1|TRBJ1-5|TRBV19
CASRTGHNQPQHF
TGTGCCAGTCGGACAGGGCACAATCAGCCCCAGCATTTT
>.|15|TRBD1|TRBJ2-1|TRBV5-1
CASSDAGQAYNEQFF
TGCGCCAGCAGCGACGCGGGACAGGCGTACAATGAGCAGTTCTTC
>.|15|TRBD2|TRBJ2-5|TRBV15
CATSRENGGQETQYF
TGTGCCACCAGCAGAGAGAACGGGGGGCAAGAGACCCAGTACTTC
>.|9|TRBD1|TRBJ2-4|TRBV6-1
CATGTGQYF
TGTGCCACCGGGACAGGGCAGTACTTC
>.|15|TRBD1|TRBJ1-5|TRBV19
CASRPDRARNQPQHF
TGTGCCAGCCGCCCGGACAGGGCCCGGAATCAGCCCCAGCATTTT